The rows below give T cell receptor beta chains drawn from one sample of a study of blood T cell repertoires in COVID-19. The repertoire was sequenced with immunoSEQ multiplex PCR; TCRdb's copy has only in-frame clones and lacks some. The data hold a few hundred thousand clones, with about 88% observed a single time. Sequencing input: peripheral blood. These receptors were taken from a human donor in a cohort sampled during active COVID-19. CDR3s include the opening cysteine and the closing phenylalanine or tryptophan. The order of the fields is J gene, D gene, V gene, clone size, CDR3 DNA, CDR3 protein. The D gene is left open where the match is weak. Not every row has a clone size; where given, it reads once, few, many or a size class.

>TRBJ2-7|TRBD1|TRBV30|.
TGTGCCTGGGAGGGGGCATTGGGGTACGAGCAGTACTTC
CAWEGALGYEQYF
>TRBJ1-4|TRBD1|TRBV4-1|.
TGCGCCAGCAGCCAAGAACAGGGGGAAAGGGAAAAACTGTTTTTT
CASSQEQGEREKLFF
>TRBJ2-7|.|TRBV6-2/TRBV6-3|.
TGTGCCAGCAGTTATGGGGCAGGACGAACCTACGAGCAGTACTTC
CASSYGAGRTYEQYF
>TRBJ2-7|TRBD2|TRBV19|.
TGTGCCAGTAGTTGGGCGGGAGGAAAATACGAGCAGTACTTC
CASSWAGGKYEQYF
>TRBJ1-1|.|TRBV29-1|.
TGCAGCGTTGAGGCAACAGGGATCCTCGACACTGAAGCTTTCTTT
CSVEATGILDTEAFF
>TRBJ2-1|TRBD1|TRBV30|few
TGTGCCTGGAGCGCGGGACAGGATTACAATGAGCAGTTCTTC
CAWSAGQDYNEQFF
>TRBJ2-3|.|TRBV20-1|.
TGCAGTGCTAGTAGGGGACTTGTCACAGATACGCAGTATTTT
CSASRGLVTDTQYF
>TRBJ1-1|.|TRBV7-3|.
TGTGCCAGCAGCTTCGGTCTACACACTGAAGCTTTCTTT
CASSFGLHTEAFF
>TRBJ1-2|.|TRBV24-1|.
TGTGCCACCAGTGCCTTCAGCCGCGGGACGTCGGTCTATGGCTACACCTTC
CATSAFSRGTSVYGYTF
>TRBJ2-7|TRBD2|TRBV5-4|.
TGTGCCAGCAGCTTGGTAATAGCGGGAACCTACGAGCAGTACTTC
CASSLVIAGTYEQYF
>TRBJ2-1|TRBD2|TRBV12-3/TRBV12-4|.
TGTGCCAGCAACAAAGCGGGAGGGTTCCTCCAGTTCTTC
CASNKAGGFLQFF
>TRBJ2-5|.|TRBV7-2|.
TGTGCCAGCAGTTGGGCAGGAATACCCGAACAAGAGACCCAGTACTTC
CASSWAGIPEQETQYF
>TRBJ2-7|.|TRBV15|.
TGTGCCACCAGCAGAGAGGGGGGACTGGTCTACGAGCAGTACTTC
CATSREGGLVYEQYF
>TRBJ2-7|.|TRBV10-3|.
TGTGCCATCAGTACGGAGGGGTCCCACGAGCAGTACTTC
CAISTEGSHEQYF
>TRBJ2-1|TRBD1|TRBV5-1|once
TGCGCCAGCAGCTTGCAGGGGGCCGGTGAGCAGTTCTTC
CASSLQGAGEQFF
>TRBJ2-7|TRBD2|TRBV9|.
TGTGCCAGCAGCCCCCGGGGGGACCCCTACGAGCAGTACTTC
CASSPRGDPYEQYF
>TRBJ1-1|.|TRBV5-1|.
TGCGCCAGCAGCTTGGGGTCCTCCGAGGGGGTTGAAGCTTTCTTT
CASSLGSSEGVEAFF
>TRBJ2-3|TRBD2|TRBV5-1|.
TGCGCCAGCAGCTTGGTTGCTGAGCGGCTAGCGGGTGATACGCAGTATTTT
CASSLVAERLAGDTQYF
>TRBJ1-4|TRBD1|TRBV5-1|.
TGCGCCAGCAGCACGGGACAGAGAAATGAAAAACTGTTTTTT
CASSTGQRNEKLFF
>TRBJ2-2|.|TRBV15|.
TGTGCCACCCAGGCTGCTGAGAACACCGGGGAGCTGTTTTTT
CATQAAENTGELFF
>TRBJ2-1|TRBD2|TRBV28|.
TGTGCCAGCAGCCCTAAGTGGGAGGGCCTTAAGTTCTTC
CASSPKWEGLKFF
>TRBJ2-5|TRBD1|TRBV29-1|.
TGCAGCGGGGACAGGGGAGGGCAAGAGACCCAGTACTTC
CSGDRGGQETQYF
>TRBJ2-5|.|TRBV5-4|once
TGTGCCAGCAGCTTTTTCGGGGAGACCCAGTACTTC
CASSFFGETQYF
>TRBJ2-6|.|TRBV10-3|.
TGTGCCATCAGTGAGATCTACAGGAGCTACTCTGGGGCCAACGTCCTGACTTTC
CAISEIYRSYSGANVLTF
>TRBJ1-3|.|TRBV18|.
TGTGCCAGCTCACCCCGGGTCGTAGCTGGAAACACCATATATTTT
CASSPRVVAGNTIYF
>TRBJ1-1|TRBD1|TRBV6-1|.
TGTGCCAGCAGTGCGAGGGACAGGGGGATAAACACTGAAGCTTTCTTT
CASSARDRGINTEAFF
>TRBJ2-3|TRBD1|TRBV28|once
TGTGCCAGCAGTCTTGACAGGGTAACAGATACGCAGTATTTT
CASSLDRVTDTQYF
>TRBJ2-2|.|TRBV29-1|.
TGCAGCGTTGCTGCAGTATCGAACACCGGGGAGCTGTTTTTT
CSVAAVSNTGELFF
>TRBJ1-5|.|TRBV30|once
TGTGCCTGGAGCCGGAGCAATCAGCCCCAGCATTTT
CAWSRSNQPQHF
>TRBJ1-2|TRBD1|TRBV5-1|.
TGCGCCAGCAGCTCCGGGGACAGGGTGATGGCTGGCTACACCTTC
CASSSGDRVMAGYTF
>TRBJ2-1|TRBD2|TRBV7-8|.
TGTGCCAGCAGCTTCACGGGACTAGTTTCTTATGAGCAGTTCTTC
CASSFTGLVSYEQFF
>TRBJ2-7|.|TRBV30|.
TGTGCCTGGAGTGTAATTCAGGGGAGCTACGAGCAGTACTTC
CAWSVIQGSYEQYF
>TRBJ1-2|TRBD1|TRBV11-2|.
TGTGCCAGCAGCTTGTTGGGCAGGGGGAGTGGCTACACCTTC
CASSLLGRGSGYTF
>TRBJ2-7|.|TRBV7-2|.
TGTGCCAGCAGCTTAGCGGGAGGTGCCGAGCAGTACTTC
CASSLAGGAEQYF
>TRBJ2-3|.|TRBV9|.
TGTGCCAGCAGCGTAGATCTAGGTGATACGCAGTATTTT
CASSVDLGDTQYF
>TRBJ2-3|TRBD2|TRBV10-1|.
TGCGCCAGCCCCCTACTAGCGGGGGCCGACACAGATACGCAGTATTTT
CASPLLAGADTDTQYF
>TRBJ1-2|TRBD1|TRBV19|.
TGTGCCAGTACCATGGGACAGGGTTTTTTCTATGGCTACACCTTC
CASTMGQGFFYGYTF